The 5 T cell receptor beta chains in this list originate from one sample, sequenced in a study of T cells in Graves' hyperthyroidism and ophthalmopathy. The source material, RNA transcripts, was used to amplify TCR beta CDR3 regions. The TCR CDR3 first-round RT-PCR relied on the HTBI primer set. TCRdb recomputed calls from the multiplex PCR reads with MiXCR, one row per CDR3 protein. This sample has some 700,000 distinct CDR3 sequences, with 15% to 20% found just once. Sample: blood. The receptor set was obtained from a middle-aged man with Graves' hyperthyroidism.

This clonotype was counted a few times. The rearrangement joins TRBV27 to TRBJ2-7, with 8 bases identical to TRBD1. This CDR3 spans 13 amino acids. The germline gives CDR1 MNHEY, CDR2 SMNVEV (reference sequence). The trim removed 3 bases at V and 3 bases at J, leaving 1 base unmatched. The CDR3 is CASSFTGGYEQYF. The DNA of the CDR3 is TGTGCCAGCAGTTTCACAGGGGGCTACGAGCAGTACTTC.

This clonotype was seen only a few times. The chain couples TRBV7-2 to TRBJ2-7, with D perhaps TRBD2 (6 bases). The V gene's germline CDR1 is SGHTA and CDR2 FQGNSA. The V end lost 2 bases, the J end lost 4 bases, and 15 bases lay between the germline ends. The CDR3 consists of 15 residues. The CDR3 reads CASSLNPGLQYEQYF. DNA for the CDR3: TGTGCCAGCAGCTTAAATCCCGGACTACAATACGAGCAGTACTTC.

The rearrangement joins TRBV28 to TRBJ1-2; 9 bases are shared with TRBD1. Germline values: CDR1 MDHEN, CDR2 SYDVKM. This CDR3 has 16 residues. The trim removed 3 bases at V and 4 bases at J, leaving 9 bases unmatched. CDR3 nucleotides: TGTGCCAGCAGTTTGACAGGGGGAGGTGAAGTCTATGGCTACACCTTC. Translated: CASSLTGGGEVYGYTF.

This clonotype was seen repeatedly, ten times or more. This chain links TRBV11-2 with TRBJ1-1; D unclear. Between the trimmed V and J ends, which lost 2 bases and 1 base, there was a span of 8 bases. CDR3 size: 14 residues. The germline gives CDR1 SGHAT, CDR2 FQNNGV. The DNA of the CDR3 is TGTGCCAGCAGCTTATTGGGCGCGAACACTGAAGCTTTCTTT. Residues: CASSLLGANTEAFF.

This clonotype was observed many times. The rearrangement uses TRBV5-1 and TRBJ2-1, with TRBD2 matching over 10 bases. The germline V gene has CDR1 SGHRS and CDR2 YFSETQ. The CDR3 is made up of 15 amino acids. The V and J ends lost 3 bases and 6 bases, in that order; junction bases with no gene match: 6. This chain's CDR3 is CASSSLAGSFNEQFF. For the CDR3, the DNA is TGCGCCAGCAGCTCACTAGCGGGATCTTTCAATGAGCAGTTCTTC.